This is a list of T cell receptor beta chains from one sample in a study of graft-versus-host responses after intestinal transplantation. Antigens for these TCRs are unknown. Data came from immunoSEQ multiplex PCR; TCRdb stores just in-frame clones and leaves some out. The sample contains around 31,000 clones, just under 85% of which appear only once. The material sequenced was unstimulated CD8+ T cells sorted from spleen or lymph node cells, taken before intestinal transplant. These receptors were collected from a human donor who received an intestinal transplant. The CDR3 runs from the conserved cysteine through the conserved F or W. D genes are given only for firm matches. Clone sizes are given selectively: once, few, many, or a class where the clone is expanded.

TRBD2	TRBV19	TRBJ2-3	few	CASSFLGTSGNSDTQYF	TGTGCCAGTAGTTTCCTAGGGACTAGCGGGAATTCAGATACGCAGTATTTT
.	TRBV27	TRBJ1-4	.	CASSLSRGAIGSLFF	TGTGCCAGCAGTTTATCGCGCGGGGCCATCGGGTCACTGTTTTTT
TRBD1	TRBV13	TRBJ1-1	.	CASSLPGQGLGTEAFF	TGTGCCAGCAGCTTACCCGGACAGGGTTTGGGCACTGAAGCTTTCTTT
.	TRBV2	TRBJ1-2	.	CASSEAPGLYGYTF	TGTGCCAGCAGTGAAGCGCCGGGACTCTATGGCTACACCTTC
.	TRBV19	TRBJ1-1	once	CASSTQGGDTEAFF	TGTGCCAGTAGTACTCAGGGAGGGGACACTGAAGCTTTCTTT
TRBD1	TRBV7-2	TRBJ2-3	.	CASSLWWTGGRADTQYF	TGTGCCAGCAGCTTATGGTGGACAGGGGGAAGGGCAGATACGCAGTATTTT
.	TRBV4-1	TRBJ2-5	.	CASSQEGRSQETQYF	TGCGCCAGCAGCCAAGAAGGGAGATCCCAAGAGACCCAGTACTTC
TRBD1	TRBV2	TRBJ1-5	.	CASSDPPGTGGTYSNQPQHF	TGTGCCAGCAGTGACCCGCCCGGGACAGGGGGGACTTATAGCAATCAGCCCCAGCATTTT
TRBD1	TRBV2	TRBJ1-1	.	CASSEEGAGTEAFF	TGTGCCAGCAGTGAGGAGGGGGCGGGCACTGAAGCTTTCTTT
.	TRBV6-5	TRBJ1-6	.	CASTEISLYNSPLHF	TGTGCCAGCACCGAGATATCCCTTTATAATTCACCCCTCCACTTT
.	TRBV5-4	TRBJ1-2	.	CASSLGAPTKTDGYTF	TGTGCCAGCAGCTTGGGCGCACCCACGAAAACGGATGGCTACACCTTC
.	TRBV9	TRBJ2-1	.	CASSVGGGAVPTYNEQFF	TGTGCCAGCAGCGTAGGTGGGGGGGCGGTTCCTACCTACAATGAGCAGTTCTTC
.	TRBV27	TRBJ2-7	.	CASSSQSYEQYF	TGTGCCAGCAGTTCTCAGTCCTACGAGCAGTACTTC
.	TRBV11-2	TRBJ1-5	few	CASSPRTQHF	TGTGCCAGCAGCCCGAGAACCCAGCATTTT
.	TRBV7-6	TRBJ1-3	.	CASSLARGSGNTIYF	TGTGCCAGCAGCTTGGCCAGGGGCTCTGGAAACACCATATATTTT
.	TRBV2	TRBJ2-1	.	CASSPRADSYNEQFF	TGTGCCAGCAGTCCCCGAGCGGACTCCTACAATGAGCAGTTCTTC
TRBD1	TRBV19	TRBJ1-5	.	CASSILLTTGRGISNQPQHF	TGTGCCAGTAGTATTCTCCTGACGACAGGGAGAGGAATTAGCAATCAGCCCCAGCATTTT
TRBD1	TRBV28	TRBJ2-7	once	CASSFTPDRGYEQYF	TGTGCCAGCAGTTTTACTCCGGACAGGGGCTACGAGCAGTACTTC
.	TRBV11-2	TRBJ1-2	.	CASSREGGVMYGYTF	TGTGCCAGCAGCCGGGAGGGGGGGGTGATGTATGGCTACACCTTC
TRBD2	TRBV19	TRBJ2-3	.	CASSTRRASGSTDTQYF	TGTGCCAGTAGTACCCGCCGGGCTAGCGGATCCACAGATACGCAGTATTTT
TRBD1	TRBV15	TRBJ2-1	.	CATSRGKGQGDNEQFF	TGTGCCACCAGCAGAGGGAAGGGACAGGGCGACAATGAGCAGTTCTTC
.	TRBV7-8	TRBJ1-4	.	CASSSPPSVGEKLFF	TGTGCCAGCAGCTCGCCCCCTTCGGTCGGTGAAAAACTGTTTTTT
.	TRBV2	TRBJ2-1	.	CASSDLRFLSSYNEQFF	TGTGCCAGCAGTGATTTGAGATTTTTAAGCTCCTACAATGAGCAGTTCTTC
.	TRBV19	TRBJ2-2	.	CASSPRQLGGELFF	TGTGCCAGTAGTCCCCGACAGTTAGGCGGGGAGCTGTTTTTT
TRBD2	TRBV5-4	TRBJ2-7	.	CASSLAGQGYEQYF	TGTGCCAGCAGCCTAGCGGGTCAAGGTTACGAGCAGTACTTC
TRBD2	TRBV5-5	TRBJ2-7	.	CASSPGGAVEQYF	TGTGCCAGCAGCCCGGGGGGGGCGGTCGAGCAGTACTTC
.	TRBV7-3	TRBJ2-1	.	CASSPQTGAPFYEQFF	TGTGCCAGCAGCCCGCAAACGGGAGCCCCCTTTTATGAGCAGTTCTTC
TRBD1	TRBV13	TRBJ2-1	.	CASSSDRGQGEQFF	TGTGCCAGCAGCTCCGACAGGGGGCAGGGTGAGCAGTTCTTC
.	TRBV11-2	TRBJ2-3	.	CASSAVPMGGGTDTQYF	TGTGCCAGCAGCGCCGTACCGATGGGGGGAGGCACAGATACGCAGTATTTT
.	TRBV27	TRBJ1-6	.	CASSRQNNSPLHF	TGTGCCAGCAGTCGACAGAATAATTCACCCCTCCACTTT
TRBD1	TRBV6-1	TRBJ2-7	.	CASSEWPRGPDEQYF	TGTGCCAGCAGTGAATGGCCCAGGGGGCCGGATGAGCAGTACTTC
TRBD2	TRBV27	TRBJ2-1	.	CASSFLAGGGEQFF	TGTGCCAGCAGTTTTCTAGCGGGAGGTGGTGAGCAGTTCTTC
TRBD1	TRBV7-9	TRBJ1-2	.	CASTRGLGYTF	TGTGCCAGCACCAGGGGGTTAGGCTACACCTTC
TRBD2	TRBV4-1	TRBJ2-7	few	CASSQDRPSGKANEQYF	TGCGCCAGCAGCCAAGATCGGCCTAGCGGGAAGGCCAACGAGCAGTACTTC
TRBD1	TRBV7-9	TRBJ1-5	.	CASSPTGGTDQPQHF	TGTGCCAGCAGCCCGACAGGGGGTACGGATCAGCCCCAGCATTTT
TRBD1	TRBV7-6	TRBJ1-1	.	CASSVRQGTEAFF	TGTGCCAGCAGCGTCCGACAGGGAACTGAAGCTTTCTTT
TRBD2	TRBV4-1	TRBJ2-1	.	CASSPTPRGGFYNEQFF	TGCGCCAGCAGCCCGACCCCGCGGGGGGGCTTCTACAATGAGCAGTTCTTC
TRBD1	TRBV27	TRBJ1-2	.	CASRPRSGTGIFSGYTF	TGTGCCAGCAGACCACGTTCCGGGACAGGGATATTCAGCGGCTACACCTTC
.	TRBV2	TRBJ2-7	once	CASSEVLLYEQYF	TGTGCCAGCAGTGAAGTCCTTCTTTACGAGCAGTACTTC
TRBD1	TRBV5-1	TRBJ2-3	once	CASSLEGGQDTQYF	TGCGCCAGCAGCTTGGAAGGGGGCCAAGATACGCAGTATTTT
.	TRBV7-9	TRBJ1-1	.	CASSLVQGLETEAFF	TGTGCCAGCAGCTTAGTGCAGGGATTGGAGACTGAAGCTTTCTTT
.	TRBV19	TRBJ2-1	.	CASSPFGSEQFF	TGTGCCAGTAGCCCTTTCGGGAGTGAGCAGTTCTTC
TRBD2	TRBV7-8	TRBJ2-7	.	CASSSYPSGEGYEQYF	TGTGCCAGCAGCTCCTATCCTAGCGGGGAGGGCTACGAGCAGTACTTC
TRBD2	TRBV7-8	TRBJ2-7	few	CASSTTSGATYEQYF	TGTGCCAGCAGCACTACTAGCGGGGCAACCTACGAGCAGTACTTC
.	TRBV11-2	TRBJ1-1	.	CASSPWTVTEAFF	TGTGCCAGCAGCCCGTGGACAGTCACTGAAGCTTTCTTT
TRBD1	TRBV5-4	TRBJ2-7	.	CASSPGTGTSYEQYF	TGTGCCAGCAGCCCGGGGACAGGGACGAGCTACGAGCAGTACTTC
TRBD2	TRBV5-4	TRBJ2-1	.	CASSNLFQRESYNEQFF	TGTGCCAGCAGCAATCTGTTCCAGCGGGAGTCCTACAATGAGCAGTTCTTC
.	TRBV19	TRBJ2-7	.	CASSIDRFTSYEQYF	TGTGCCAGTAGTATAGACCGGTTTACCTCCTACGAGCAGTACTTC
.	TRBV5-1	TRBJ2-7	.	CASSPGGQFYEQYF	TGCGCCAGCAGCCCTGGCGGACAGTTCTACGAGCAGTACTTC
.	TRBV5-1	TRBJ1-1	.	CASSLGQAGRGTEAFF	TGCGCCAGCAGCTTGGGCCAAGCGGGGCGCGGCACTGAAGCTTTCTTT
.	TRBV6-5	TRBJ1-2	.	CASSYSPSGWGDGYTF	TGTGCCAGCAGTTACTCACCCTCAGGGTGGGGGGATGGCTACACCTTC
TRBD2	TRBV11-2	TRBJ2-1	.	CASSLSLAGGYNEQFF	TGTGCCAGCAGCTTAAGCCTAGCGGGAGGTTACAATGAGCAGTTCTTC
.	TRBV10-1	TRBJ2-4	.	CAREGPRANVPKNIQYF	TGCGCCAGGGAGGGGCCAAGAGCGAACGTTCCCAAAAACATTCAGTACTTC
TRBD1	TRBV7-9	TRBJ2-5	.	CASSSSPGGYKETQYF	TGTGCCAGCAGCTCTAGTCCAGGGGGTTATAAAGAGACCCAGTACTTC
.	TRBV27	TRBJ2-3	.	CASSLSPRLADTQYF	TGTGCCAGCAGTTTATCTCCGAGACTAGCAGATACGCAGTATTTT
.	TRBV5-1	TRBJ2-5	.	CASSLDRVLTGQETQYF	TGCGCCAGCAGCTTGGACAGGGTTTTGACGGGGCAAGAGACCCAGTACTTC
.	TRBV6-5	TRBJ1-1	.	CASRRQVNTEAFF	TGTGCCAGCAGAAGACAGGTGAACACTGAAGCTTTCTTT
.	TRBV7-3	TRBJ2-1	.	CASSFGPGTGEQFF	TGTGCCAGCAGCTTCGGCCCGGGAACGGGTGAGCAGTTCTTC
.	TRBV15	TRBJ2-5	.	CATSREEGFQETQYF	TGTGCCACCAGCAGAGAGGAGGGGTTCCAAGAGACCCAGTACTTC
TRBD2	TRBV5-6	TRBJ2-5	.	CASSLKGTSGSGGETQYF	TGTGCCAGCAGCTTGAAGGGAACTAGCGGGAGTGGTGGGGAGACCCAGTACTTC